The clone carrying this TCR beta chain was observed at least ten times. Each CDR3 protein is one row after TCRdb ran MiXCR on the RT-PCR reads. The sample shows a few hundred thousand distinct CDR3 sequences, roughly 10% of them seen only once. Trimming took off 5 bases at V and 2 bases at J, with 15 bases between the two ends. The CDR3 has 16 amino acids. The data stem from a study of response to subunit inactivated influenza vaccine. These data also formed part of another study, on T cells expressing NK-cell markers. That paper notes: TCR beta libraries carry UMIs added by 5'RACE template switching.

Sequencing was performed on PBMCs from blood, taken on the day of vaccination. The sequence came from a man aged 50 to 59 who received an inactivated influenza vaccine. The V call is TRBV12-3 or TRBV12-4, the J call TRBJ1-4; the D gene is possibly TRBD1 (5 bases). The CDR3 DNA follows: TGTGCCAGCAGTCTCAGGGTAACCTCTACTAATGAAAAACTGTTTTTT. As protein: CASSLRVTSTNEKLFF.